This TCR beta chain was sequenced during a study of prognosis after radiotherapy for stage I lung cancer (dated by TCRdb to the early 2020s). In the study overall: Between April 2018 and early 2019, some 18 patients with stage I NSCLC were enrolled in Nanjing, China. There were approximately 15 patients with newly diagnosed primary stage I lung tumors and about five patients with oligometastatic NSCLC after surgical resection of the primary tumor. Every patient was regarded as medically inoperable, because of comorbidities in more than 10 cases and refusal of surgery in 7 cases. The cohort included 10 to 15 men and a handful of women, with a median age of around 70 years and a range of about 50 to 85 years. Eleven to twelve patients had adenocarcinoma and roughly 7 had squamous cell carcinoma as the tumor histology. SBRT was given in 3 to 5 fractions with a biologically effective dose of at least 100 Gy, using image-guided IMRT or VMAT. SBRT was not combined with any concurrent therapy in any patient. After SBRT, distant metastases developed in about 20% of the 19 patients at a median of 7 months, while the remaining 15 patients had no significant progression. Peripheral blood TCR beta repertoires were profiled in stage I NSCLC patients before and after stereotactic body radiotherapy, and the study then linked these repertoires to distant failure. The study took one blood sample before SBRT and one after SBRT from each of approximately 19 patients and sequenced all 40 or so samples.

The paper as a whole reports these results and caveats: Tumor specificity of expanded TCR clones was not determined. Post-SBRT Shannon entropy and its change from baseline were lower in patients who developed distant metastases; baseline Shannon entropy was not associated with metastases. The small cohort and short follow-up limited the study, so independent validation of the findings is needed. Unique TCR clone counts fell after SBRT (median about 9,600 before versus 6,000 to 8,000 after; Wilcoxon paired P=0.011). TRBV and TRBJ usage frequencies reportedly varied with metastasis status, involving two V genes at baseline and roughly 9 V and two J genes after SBRT. None of the reported P values were adjusted for multiple comparisons.

This clonotype was detected many times. Its antigen target is currently unknown. No base quality information exists; no much larger clone differs at one position. The TCR beta CDR3 region was amplified from genomic DNA by two rounds of multiplex PCR. The first PCR round used primers specific to each TRBV and TRBJ gene, and the primer sequences were filed in Chinese patent CN105087789A. Universal primers were used in the second PCR round. The Roche High Pure PCR Template Preparation Kit was used to extract genomic DNA from frozen PBMCs. Libraries were sequenced paired-end with 151 bp reads on an Illumina HiSeq 3000. Concerning the study's data processing: CutAdapt was used to remove raw reads lacking the multiplex PCR primer sequences. PEAR was used to merge high-quality paired reads into contigs. By alignment to reference sequences, MiXCR assigned TRB V, D and J gene segments to each contig. To remove sequencing errors, CDR3 sequences were clustered according to base quality and sequence similarity. Diversity was calculated as Shannon entropy divided by the natural log of the number of productive TCR sequences. Clonality was defined as one minus Shannon entropy divided by the natural log of the number of unique clonotypes. Using the Youden index from ROC curves, the researchers picked the repertoire-metric cut-offs for progression-free survival, and all analyses were carried out in R 3.5.3. TCRdb took the public reads, trimmed them with fastp at Q25, ran MiXCR for clone calling and kept in-frame beta chains. One record per CDR3 amino acid sequence lists the most common genes and DNA. TCRdb, not the authors, supplied the V and J calls. For this sample there are about 47,000 distinct CDR3 sequences; about 35% appear just once. The biggest ten clones account for about a tenth of the sample.

A history of other malignancies or of prior chemotherapy or radiotherapy was absent in all patients, and node-negative disease was shown on CT and PET/CT in all patients. At each of the two time points, around 5.9 milliliters of peripheral venous blood were collected into EDTA tubes. PBMCs were isolated by Ficoll-Paque Plus density-gradient centrifugation. Samples were stored at -80°C immediately after collection until analysis. Unmatched junction bases come to 5, with V trimmed by 4 bases and J by 2 bases. From a lookup of the germline V gene, CDR1 and CDR2 are MNHEY and SVGAGI. Including cysteine and phenylalanine, the CDR3 has 14 amino acids. Of all the DNA, just the CDR3 is kept, 42 bases in frame from base 1.

The receptor's source is a donor aged 50 or older with non-small cell lung cancer. The V gene is TRBV6-5 and the J gene is TRBJ2-7, with 7 bases in between that match TRBD2. Sequenced here: PBMCs, sampled before or after stereotactic body radiation therapy (not recorded which). In nucleotides, the sequence is TGTGCCAGCAGTTTTTCGGCGGGGGCCTACGAGCAGTACTTC. This yields the protein CASSFSAGAYEQYF.